This is a list of T cell receptor beta chains from one sample in a study of CD8 T cells in ankylosing spondylitis. TCRdb itself ran the 5' RACE reads through MiXCR, one entry per CDR3 protein. The table shows some 200,000 distinct CDR3 sequences, with 5.5% to 7.5% occurring only once. Material for sequencing was blood, either unsorted or a sorted T cell fraction (not recorded which). The receptors were gathered from a male donor with ankylosing spondylitis. Each CDR3 is given with its conserved first and last residue. A D gene is named only where the DNA matches it firmly. Part of the rows lack a size; the others show once, few, many or a class for expanded clones.

clone size: many; D gene: -; V gene: TRBV7-9; J gene: TRBJ1-6; CDR3 protein: CASSLEINSPLHF; CDR3 DNA: TGTGCCAGCAGCTTAGAGATTAATTCACCCCTCCACTTT
clone size: many; D gene: TRBD2; V gene: TRBV6-4; J gene: TRBJ2-1; CDR3 protein: CASSDSILRLAAYNEQFF; CDR3 DNA: TGTGCCAGCAGTGACTCGATCTTAAGACTAGCGGCCTACAATGAGCAGTTCTTC
clone size: -; D gene: -; V gene: TRBV20-1; J gene: TRBJ2-7; CDR3 protein: CSARVRGRVPYEQYF; CDR3 DNA: TGCAGTGCTAGAGTAAGGGGGAGGGTTCCCTACGAGCAGTACTTC
clone size: -; D gene: TRBD2; V gene: TRBV20-1; J gene: TRBJ2-7; CDR3 protein: CSLEAGENYEQYF; CDR3 DNA: TGCAGTCTAGAAGCGGGGGAGAACTACGAGCAGTACTTC
clone size: many; D gene: TRBD2; V gene: TRBV4-3; J gene: TRBJ2-3; CDR3 protein: CASSQVFTSGDTDTQYF; CDR3 DNA: TGCGCCAGCAGCCAAGTATTCACTAGCGGAGACACAGATACGCAGTATTTT
clone size: many; D gene: TRBD1; V gene: TRBV4-3; J gene: TRBJ1-6; CDR3 protein: CASRQGTANSPLHF; CDR3 DNA: TGCGCCAGCAGACAGGGGACAGCCAATTCACCCCTCCACTTT
clone size: -; D gene: TRBD2; V gene: TRBV28; J gene: TRBJ2-1; CDR3 protein: CASSLFRSGSEGDDEQFF; CDR3 DNA: TGTGCCAGCAGTTTATTTAGGAGCGGGAGTGAGGGGGACGATGAGCAGTTCTTC
clone size: few; D gene: -; V gene: TRBV11-2; J gene: TRBJ2-1; CDR3 protein: CASLSYNEQFF; CDR3 DNA: TGTGCCAGCCTCAGCTACAATGAGCAGTTCTTC
clone size: many; D gene: TRBD1; V gene: TRBV27; J gene: TRBJ1-1; CDR3 protein: CASSAHRGQNTEAFF; CDR3 DNA: TGTGCCAGCAGTGCACACAGGGGACAGAACACTGAAGCTTTCTTT
clone size: many; D gene: -; V gene: TRBV11-1; J gene: TRBJ1-4; CDR3 protein: CASSFLIRTGATNEKLFF; CDR3 DNA: TGTGCCAGCAGCTTCCTTATTCGAACCGGGGCAACTAATGAAAAACTGTTTTTT
clone size: -; D gene: -; V gene: TRBV28; J gene: TRBJ2-7; CDR3 protein: CASSFSGGARYEQYF; CDR3 DNA: TGTGCCAGCAGTTTCTCGGGTGGAGCCAGGTACGAGCAGTACTTC
clone size: many; D gene: -; V gene: TRBV15; J gene: TRBJ2-1; CDR3 protein: CATSSGYIQGDEQFF; CDR3 DNA: TGTGCCACCAGCAGCGGCTATATACAGGGAGATGAGCAGTTCTTC
clone size: many; D gene: -; V gene: TRBV6-5; J gene: TRBJ1-5; CDR3 protein: CASSYQNSYSNQPQHF; CDR3 DNA: TGTGCCAGCAGTTACCAAAATTCCTATAGCAATCAGCCCCAGCATTTT
clone size: many; D gene: TRBD1; V gene: TRBV7-9; J gene: TRBJ2-7; CDR3 protein: CASSSPVGTGVLYEQYF; CDR3 DNA: TGTGCCAGCAGCTCGCCTGTCGGGACAGGGGTCCTATACGAGCAGTACTTC
clone size: many; D gene: -; V gene: TRBV6-2/TRBV6-3; J gene: TRBJ1-1; CDR3 protein: CASSYSGQVLDTEAFF; CDR3 DNA: TGTGCCAGCAGTTACTCGGGTCAAGTTTTAGACACTGAAGCTTTCTTT
clone size: many; D gene: TRBD1; V gene: TRBV2; J gene: TRBJ2-7; CDR3 protein: CASSVLEGQGSYEQYF; CDR3 DNA: TGTGCCAGCAGCGTCCTGGAGGGACAGGGTTCCTACGAGCAGTACTTC
clone size: few; D gene: -; V gene: TRBV5-1; J gene: TRBJ2-2; CDR3 protein: CASSLANQGPGELFF; CDR3 DNA: TGCGCCAGCAGCTTGGCCAACCAGGGTCCCGGGGAGCTGTTTTTT
clone size: many; D gene: -; V gene: TRBV7-2; J gene: TRBJ1-3; CDR3 protein: CASSQGRSSGNTIYF; CDR3 DNA: TGTGCCAGCAGCCAGGGACGTAGCTCTGGAAACACCATATATTTT
clone size: many; D gene: -; V gene: TRBV6-1; J gene: TRBJ2-7; CDR3 protein: CASNGREFNEQYF; CDR3 DNA: TGTGCCAGCAACGGCCGGGAGTTTAACGAGCAGTACTTC
clone size: few; D gene: -; V gene: TRBV4-3; J gene: TRBJ2-1; CDR3 protein: CASSPSLIGFGFF; CDR3 DNA: TGCGCCAGCAGCCCCTCGCTTATTGGGTTTGGGTTCTTC
clone size: -; D gene: -; V gene: TRBV6-2/TRBV6-3; J gene: TRBJ1-2; CDR3 protein: CASSSRNGQPKYGYTF; CDR3 DNA: TGTGCCAGCAGTTCAAGGAACGGACAGCCGAAGTATGGCTACACCTTC
clone size: few; D gene: TRBD1; V gene: TRBV11-1; J gene: TRBJ2-3; CDR3 protein: CASSPSRDRGILGTDTQYF; CDR3 DNA: TGTGCCAGCAGCCCATCAAGGGACAGGGGGATCTTGGGCACAGATACGCAGTATTTT
clone size: -; D gene: -; V gene: TRBV20-1; J gene: TRBJ1-1; CDR3 protein: CSARGEGRVNTEAFF; CDR3 DNA: TGCAGTGCTAGAGGGGAGGGCAGGGTGAACACTGAAGCTTTCTTT
clone size: many; D gene: -; V gene: TRBV28; J gene: TRBJ2-1; CDR3 protein: CASSFRAAAHEQFF; CDR3 DNA: TGTGCCAGCAGTTTTCGGGCCGCAGCCCATGAGCAGTTCTTC
clone size: -; D gene: TRBD1; V gene: TRBV3-1; J gene: TRBJ2-3; CDR3 protein: CATSQVTIGQGYSTDTQYF; CDR3 DNA: TGTGCCACCTCCCAAGTTACGATTGGACAGGGATATAGCACAGATACGCAGTATTTT
clone size: many; D gene: -; V gene: TRBV20-1; J gene: TRBJ1-5; CDR3 protein: CSARGRALSNQPQHF; CDR3 DNA: TGCAGTGCTAGAGGCCGGGCCCTTAGCAATCAGCCCCAGCATTTT
clone size: many; D gene: TRBD2; V gene: TRBV4-1; J gene: TRBJ2-1; CDR3 protein: CASSPRTSGGPPNEQFF; CDR3 DNA: TGCGCCAGCAGCCCTCGGACTAGCGGGGGGCCCCCAAATGAGCAGTTCTTC
clone size: -; D gene: -; V gene: TRBV7-9; J gene: TRBJ2-5; CDR3 protein: CASSPTPRGSQETQYF; CDR3 DNA: TGTGCCAGCAGCCCTACCCCCAGGGGAAGCCAAGAGACCCAGTACTTC
clone size: many; D gene: -; V gene: TRBV14; J gene: TRBJ1-1; CDR3 protein: CASSQGNRDPEAFF; CDR3 DNA: TGTGCCAGCAGCCAGGGTAACAGGGATCCTGAAGCTTTCTTT
clone size: -; D gene: -; V gene: TRBV9; J gene: TRBJ2-1; CDR3 protein: CASSPLGNDHNEQFF; CDR3 DNA: TGTGCCAGCAGCCCCCTGGGGAACGACCACAATGAGCAGTTCTTC
clone size: many; D gene: TRBD1; V gene: TRBV27; J gene: TRBJ1-2; CDR3 protein: CASSLGVQGPYGYTF; CDR3 DNA: TGTGCCAGCAGTTTAGGGGTACAGGGGCCTTATGGCTACACCTTC
clone size: many; D gene: -; V gene: TRBV3-1; J gene: TRBJ2-1; CDR3 protein: CASSQESASLEQFF; CDR3 DNA: TGTGCCAGCAGCCAAGAGTCGGCTAGCCTGGAGCAGTTCTTC
clone size: few; D gene: TRBD2; V gene: TRBV20-1; J gene: TRBJ2-3; CDR3 protein: CSARDLASGRHTQYF; CDR3 DNA: TGCAGTGCTAGAGATCTGGCTAGCGGGAGGCATACGCAGTATTTT
clone size: many; D gene: -; V gene: TRBV6-1; J gene: TRBJ2-1; CDR3 protein: CASSEGGGRLDEQFF; CDR3 DNA: TGTGCCAGCAGTGAAGGGGGGGGGCGCTTGGATGAGCAGTTCTTC
clone size: many; D gene: -; V gene: TRBV29-1; J gene: TRBJ1-1; CDR3 protein: CSVIDTEAFF; CDR3 DNA: TGCAGCGTTATAGATACTGAAGCTTTCTTT
clone size: -; D gene: -; V gene: TRBV14; J gene: TRBJ1-2; CDR3 protein: CASSQVGSGGYTF; CDR3 DNA: TGTGCCAGCAGCCAAGTAGGCAGCGGTGGCTACACCTTC
clone size: many; D gene: -; V gene: TRBV20-1; J gene: TRBJ2-7; CDR3 protein: CSVLVQGYEQYF; CDR3 DNA: TGCAGCGTACTCGTCCAGGGCTACGAGCAGTACTTC
clone size: many; D gene: -; V gene: TRBV2; J gene: TRBJ2-4; CDR3 protein: CASRRGNIQYF; CDR3 DNA: TGTGCCAGCAGAAGGGGGAACATTCAGTACTTC
clone size: few; D gene: -; V gene: TRBV23-1; J gene: TRBJ2-3; CDR3 protein: CVSTPPGQGGADTQYF; CDR3 DNA: TGCGTCAGCACACCCCCAGGTCAGGGAGGCGCGGATACGCAGTATTTT
clone size: many; D gene: -; V gene: TRBV5-4; J gene: TRBJ2-5; CDR3 protein: CASSLTGSQTQYF; CDR3 DNA: TGTGCCAGCAGCTTGACAGGGAGTCAGACCCAGTACTTC
clone size: many; D gene: TRBD1; V gene: TRBV19; J gene: TRBJ1-1; CDR3 protein: CASSIDRGRTEAFF; CDR3 DNA: TGTGCCAGTAGTATTGACAGGGGGCGGACTGAAGCTTTCTTT
clone size: -; D gene: TRBD1; V gene: TRBV27; J gene: TRBJ1-5; CDR3 protein: CASSFGQGPSQPQHF; CDR3 DNA: TGTGCCAGCAGTTTTGGACAGGGGCCAAGTCAGCCCCAGCATTTT
clone size: many; D gene: -; V gene: TRBV12-3/TRBV12-4; J gene: TRBJ1-1; CDR3 protein: CASSLGGSYTEAFF; CDR3 DNA: TGTGCCAGCAGTTTAGGTGGAAGCTACACTGAAGCTTTCTTT
clone size: many; D gene: -; V gene: TRBV27; J gene: TRBJ2-7; CDR3 protein: CASSSVGGPSSYEQYF; CDR3 DNA: TGTGCCAGCAGTTCGGTAGGGGGTCCTAGCTCCTACGAGCAGTACTTC
clone size: many; D gene: -; V gene: TRBV7-9; J gene: TRBJ2-7; CDR3 protein: CASSFGRGASYEQYF; CDR3 DNA: TGTGCCAGCAGCTTCGGCAGGGGGGCCTCCTACGAGCAGTACTTC
clone size: many; D gene: -; V gene: TRBV6-2/TRBV6-3; J gene: TRBJ2-2; CDR3 protein: CASLHGGELFF; CDR3 DNA: TGTGCCAGCCTACACGGCGGGGAGCTGTTTTTT
clone size: many; D gene: TRBD1; V gene: TRBV6-1; J gene: TRBJ1-3; CDR3 protein: CASSLDRGSGNTIYF; CDR3 DNA: TGTGCCAGCAGTCTTGACAGGGGCTCTGGAAACACCATATATTTT
clone size: few; D gene: -; V gene: TRBV7-6; J gene: TRBJ2-7; CDR3 protein: CASSLGAPSYEQYF; CDR3 DNA: TGTGCCAGCAGCTTGGGGGCCCCCTCCTACGAGCAGTACTTC
clone size: many; D gene: -; V gene: TRBV7-9; J gene: TRBJ1-5; CDR3 protein: CASSSDGFNQPQHF; CDR3 DNA: TGTGCCAGCAGCTCGGACGGGTTCAATCAGCCCCAGCATTTT
clone size: many; D gene: -; V gene: TRBV12-5; J gene: TRBJ2-5; CDR3 protein: CASGLTQRTGTRRGETQYF; CDR3 DNA: TGTGCTAGTGGTTTGACACAGAGAACCGGGACACGGAGGGGCGAGACCCAGTACTTC
clone size: -; D gene: TRBD2; V gene: TRBV4-3; J gene: TRBJ2-5; CDR3 protein: CASSWGLAGGANQETQYF; CDR3 DNA: TGCGCCAGCAGCTGGGGGCTAGCGGGGGGTGCTAATCAAGAGACCCAGTACTTC
clone size: -; D gene: TRBD2; V gene: TRBV4-3; J gene: TRBJ2-1; CDR3 protein: CASSQLAGGSYNEQFF; CDR3 DNA: TGCGCCAGCAGCCAGCTAGCGGGAGGCTCCTACAATGAGCAGTTCTTC
clone size: few; D gene: -; V gene: TRBV20-1; J gene: TRBJ2-7; CDR3 protein: CSAREPGRNEQYF; CDR3 DNA: TGCAGTGCTAGAGAACCGGGTCGGAACGAGCAGTACTTC
clone size: many; D gene: -; V gene: TRBV7-8; J gene: TRBJ2-7; CDR3 protein: CASSPIRDNYEQYF; CDR3 DNA: TGTGCCAGCAGCCCCATTCGGGACAACTACGAGCAGTACTTC
clone size: many; D gene: TRBD1; V gene: TRBV5-1; J gene: TRBJ1-2; CDR3 protein: CASSYDPDRGLSYGYTF; CDR3 DNA: TGCGCCAGCAGCTATGACCCAGACAGGGGGCTTTCCTATGGCTACACCTTC
clone size: few; D gene: TRBD1; V gene: TRBV10-3; J gene: TRBJ2-7; CDR3 protein: CAISGGQSYEQYF; CDR3 DNA: TGTGCCATCAGTGGGGGACAGTCCTACGAGCAGTACTTC
clone size: few; D gene: -; V gene: TRBV10-1; J gene: TRBJ2-7; CDR3 protein: CASSVQGMNEQYF; CDR3 DNA: TGCGCCAGCAGTGTCCAGGGGATGAACGAGCAGTACTTC
clone size: -; D gene: TRBD1; V gene: TRBV28; J gene: TRBJ2-2; CDR3 protein: CASGDRAATGELFF; CDR3 DNA: TGTGCCAGTGGGGACAGGGCGGCCACCGGGGAGCTGTTTTTT
clone size: many; D gene: -; V gene: TRBV24-1; J gene: TRBJ2-5; CDR3 protein: CATSDLDSPPAETQYF; CDR3 DNA: TGTGCCACCAGTGATTTGGACTCCCCCCCGGCGGAGACCCAGTACTTC